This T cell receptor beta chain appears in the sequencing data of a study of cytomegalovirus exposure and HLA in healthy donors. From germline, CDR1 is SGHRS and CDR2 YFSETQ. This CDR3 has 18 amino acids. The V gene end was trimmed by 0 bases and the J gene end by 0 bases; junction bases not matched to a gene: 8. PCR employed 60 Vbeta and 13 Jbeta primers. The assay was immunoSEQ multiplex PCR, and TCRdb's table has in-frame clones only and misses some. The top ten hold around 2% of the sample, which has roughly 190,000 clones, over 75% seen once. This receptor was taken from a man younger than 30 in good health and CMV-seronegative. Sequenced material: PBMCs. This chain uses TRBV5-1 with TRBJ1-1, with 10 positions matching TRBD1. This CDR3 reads CASSLARDRGFMNTEAFF. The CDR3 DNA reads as TGCGCCAGCAGCTTGGCCAGGGACAGGGGATTCATGAACACTGAAGCTTTCTTT.